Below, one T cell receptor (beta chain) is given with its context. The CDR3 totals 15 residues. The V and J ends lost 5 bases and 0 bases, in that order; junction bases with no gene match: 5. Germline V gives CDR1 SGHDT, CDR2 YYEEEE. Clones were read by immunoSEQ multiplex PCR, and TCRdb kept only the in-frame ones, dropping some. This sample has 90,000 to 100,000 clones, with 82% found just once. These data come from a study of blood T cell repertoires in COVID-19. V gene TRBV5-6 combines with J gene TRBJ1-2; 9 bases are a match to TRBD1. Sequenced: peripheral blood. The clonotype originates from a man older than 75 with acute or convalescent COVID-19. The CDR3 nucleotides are TGTGCCAGCAGGGACAGGGGAGGGACTAACTATGGCTACACCTTC. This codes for CASRDRGGTNYGYTF.